Sequencing of this TCR beta chain was carried out in a study of identical twins. Notes on the study in general: Cord blood's abundant beta clonotypes had fewer insertions, unlike memory repertoires.

This clonotype was seen a handful of times. Its antigen remains unknown. Every one of the donors was a healthy Caucasian. Germline CDR1 SGHTA, CDR2 FQGNSA. The CDR3 has 13 residues. Trimming shortened V by 1 base and J by 8 bases, and 11 bases separated the two germline ends. A universal primer site was created by template switching, with the cDNA bearing unique molecular identifiers. TCRdb re-called the 5' RACE reads with MiXCR, one entry per CDR3 protein. The sample has under 500,000 distinct CDR3 sequences, around 15% seen once. The sample was also linked to a second study, of yellow fever vaccine responses in identical twins.

The chain carries TRBV7-2 and TRBJ1-2; D remains ambiguous. The sequencing sample was made of CD4+ T cells sorted from blood. The clonotype was recovered from a young woman in good health. CDR3 coding DNA: TGTGCCAGCAGCTTAGTAGGCCCCGGGGGCTACACCTTC. Translating it yields CASSLVGPGGYTF.